These T cell receptor beta chains were read from a single sample in a study of T-cell reconstitution after alpha-beta-depleted transplantation in children. In TCRdb, the PCR reads were re-called with MiXCR into one record per CDR3 protein. In the table there are more than 500,000 distinct CDR3 sequences, over 9.5% of which are singletons. The source was PBMCs, mostly from graft donor cells, collected 180 days after TCRalphabeta/CD19-depleted stem cell transplant. Source of these receptors: a female patient between 2 and 15 years old who had a stem cell transplant for aplastic anemia, so the T cells may come from the graft donor. Both conserved end residues are part of each CDR3. Fields, in order: J gene, D gene, clone size, V gene, CDR3 DNA, CDR3 protein. D genes are given only for firm matches. Expanded clones get a size class; other rows say once, few or many, or leave the size out.

>TRBJ1-5|NA|few|TRBV28
TGTGCCAGCAGTCTCGAGGCCGTTAGCAATCAGCCCCAGCATTTT
CASSLEAVSNQPQHF
>TRBJ2-7|NA|NA|TRBV27
TGTGCCAGCAGTTTATCGGTCTGGGGGCTAACCTACGAGCAGTACTTC
CASSLSVWGLTYEQYF
>TRBJ2-5|NA|NA|TRBV5-4
TGTGCCAGCAGCTTGGAAAGCGGGCCGAGGGAGACCCAGTACTTC
CASSLESGPRETQYF
>TRBJ2-5|TRBD1|few|TRBV7-2
TGTGCCAGCAGCCCCCTAGGGGGCGTTGAGACCCAGTACTTC
CASSPLGGVETQYF
>TRBJ1-1|NA|NA|TRBV3-1
TGTGCCAGCAGCCTAAGGACAGTGAACACTGAAGCTTTCTTT
CASSLRTVNTEAFF
>TRBJ2-1|TRBD1|NA|TRBV7-2
TGTGCCAGCAGCTCTTTCCGGGACAGGGACAATGAGCAGTTCTTC
CASSSFRDRDNEQFF
>TRBJ2-2|TRBD2|NA|TRBV12-3/TRBV12-4
TGTGCCAGCCGAGGGACTAGCGGGACGAACACCGGGGAGCTGTTTTTT
CASRGTSGTNTGELFF
>TRBJ1-1|TRBD1|few|TRBV25-1
TGTGCCAGCAGTGACTGGGACAGGGGGAACACTGAAGCTTTCTTT
CASSDWDRGNTEAFF
>TRBJ2-1|TRBD2|few|TRBV9
TGTGCCAGCAGCTTAGCGGGAGTGGTGCAGTTCTTC
CASSLAGVVQFF
>TRBJ2-3|NA|few|TRBV12-3/TRBV12-4
TGTGCCAGCAGCTCAGCAGGGGGAGGTACGCAGTATTTT
CASSSAGGGTQYF
>TRBJ2-5|TRBD2|NA|TRBV7-2
TGTGCCAGCAGCTTAGGACTAGCGGGAGCTGGGGGGGAGACCCAGTACTTC
CASSLGLAGAGGETQYF
>TRBJ2-3|NA|NA|TRBV27
TGTGCCAGCAGTCGCCGTAGCGCAGATACGCAGTATTTT
CASSRRSADTQYF
>TRBJ2-5|NA|few|TRBV18
TGTGCCAGCTCACCCATTGCGCGATTGGACAGATTGCAAGAGACCCAGTACTTC
CASSPIARLDRLQETQYF
>TRBJ2-7|TRBD2|few|TRBV28
TGTGCCAGCAGTTTATTTCGGGGGGAATACGAGCAGTACTTC
CASSLFRGEYEQYF
>TRBJ1-1|NA|NA|TRBV6-6
TGTGCCAGCAGTACGCCTTCAGAGGAAGCTTTCTTT
CASSTPSEEAFF
>TRBJ2-7|NA|NA|TRBV18
TGTGCCAGCTCACCACCTCACTACTTCTACGAGCAGTACTTC
CASSPPHYFYEQYF
>TRBJ1-2|NA|few|TRBV12-3/TRBV12-4
TGTGCCAGCAGTACAGGGTATGGCTACACCTTC
CASSTGYGYTF
>TRBJ2-1|TRBD2|few|TRBV20-1
TGCAGTGCTAGCCTAGCGGGAGGCGCCTACAATGAGCAGTTCTTC
CSASLAGGAYNEQFF
>TRBJ2-1|NA|few|TRBV7-9
TGTGCCAGCAGCTTATCCGCAGGGCGCCCCTACAATGAGCAGTTCTTC
CASSLSAGRPYNEQFF
>TRBJ1-6|TRBD1|few|TRBV5-1
TGCGCCAGCAGCTTGGCCTCACAGGGGGAAAGGAGTTCACCCCTCCACTTT
CASSLASQGERSSPLHF
>TRBJ1-2|NA|many|TRBV9
TGTGCCAGCAGCGTAGAAGACTGGGCAGGGGCACTCTATGGCTACACCTTC
CASSVEDWAGALYGYTF
>TRBJ2-3|TRBD2|NA|TRBV27
TGTGCCAGCAGTTATGGCGGGAGAGGGGCAGATACGCAGTATTTT
CASSYGGRGADTQYF
>TRBJ2-3|NA|NA|TRBV5-5
TGTGCCAGCAGCTCCAAGATCACTAGCACAGATACGCAGTATTTT
CASSSKITSTDTQYF
>TRBJ2-3|TRBD2|NA|TRBV7-2
TGTGCCAGCAGCCCCCGACTAGCGGGAGGGGCAGATACGCAGTATTTT
CASSPRLAGGADTQYF
>TRBJ1-1|NA|many|TRBV12-3/TRBV12-4
TGTGCCAGCAGTCCTTGGACGGAGAACACTGAAGCTTTCTTT
CASSPWTENTEAFF
>TRBJ2-6|TRBD1|NA|TRBV5-1
TGCGCCAGCAGCTCCGGACAGGGGGTGTCAGGGGCCAACGTCCTGACTTTC
CASSSGQGVSGANVLTF
>TRBJ2-2|NA|few|TRBV5-1
TGCGCCAGCAGCTTGGGGTACTCCCTTGGAGGCACCGGGGAGCTGTTTTTT
CASSLGYSLGGTGELFF
>TRBJ1-5|NA|NA|TRBV18
TGTGCCAGCTCACCTAATAGGGAACAGCCCCAGCATTTT
CASSPNREQPQHF
>TRBJ2-7|NA|NA|TRBV7-9
TGTGCCAGCAGCACGCCCCTCGGGGGACAACTTTACGAGCAGTACTTC
CASSTPLGGQLYEQYF
>TRBJ2-5|TRBD2|few|TRBV7-9
TGTGCCAGCACCGATAGCGGGATGTTACAAGAGACCCAGTACTTC
CASTDSGMLQETQYF
>TRBJ2-5|NA|many|TRBV12-3/TRBV12-4
TGTGCCAGCAGTTTAAGGGCTTACGGCGGGCCAATTCAAGAGACCCAGTACTTC
CASSLRAYGGPIQETQYF
>TRBJ1-2|NA|few|TRBV29-1
TGCAGCGCAGGGAGTAATGGCTACACCTTC
CSAGSNGYTF
>TRBJ2-1|TRBD2|many|TRBV11-2
TGTGCCAGCAGCTTAGGATTGGGCGGGAGATTCGCCTACAATGAGCAGTTCTTC
CASSLGLGGRFAYNEQFF
>TRBJ2-5|TRBD2|many|TRBV14
TGTGCCAGCAGCCGGGGACTAGCAGAGACCCAGTACTTC
CASSRGLAETQYF
>TRBJ1-5|NA|few|TRBV12-3/TRBV12-4
TGTGCCAGCAGCTTTGTTGGACAGTCTTATAGCAATCAGCCCCAGCATTTT
CASSFVGQSYSNQPQHF
>TRBJ1-4|NA|few|TRBV7-2
NA
CASSPSKGVKNCFF
>TRBJ1-6|NA|NA|TRBV5-1
TGCGCCAGCAGCTTGTCCGGTTCACCCCTCCACTTT
CASSLSGSPLHF
>TRBJ1-4|NA|NA|TRBV7-2
TGTGCCAGCAGCCCTTGGAGGACCAGGGGAACAGGGAGGTCTAATGAAAAACTGTTTTTT
CASSPWRTRGTGRSNEKLFF
>TRBJ1-1|NA|many|TRBV28
TGTGCCAGCAGTTTATTAGGAGTTGAAGCTTTCTTT
CASSLLGVEAFF
>TRBJ1-2|NA|NA|TRBV28
TGTGCCAGCAGTTCCGAGTGGGGGGGTTATAACTATGGCTACACCTTC
CASSSEWGGYNYGYTF
>TRBJ2-5|NA|few|TRBV20-1
TGCAGTGCTAGAAACCGGGACTTCCAAGAGACCCAGTACTTC
CSARNRDFQETQYF
>TRBJ2-1|NA|many|TRBV3-1
TGTGCCAGCAGCTCATCCTCGACCTACTACAATGAGCAGTTCTTC
CASSSSSTYYNEQFF
>TRBJ2-3|NA|few|TRBV12-3/TRBV12-4
TGTGCCAGCAGCATCTTGCTACAGGCACACACAGATACGCAGTATTTT
CASSILLQAHTDTQYF
>TRBJ1-3|TRBD1|NA|TRBV19
TGTGCCAGTAGTATACGGGGACAGACCATCTCTGGAAACACCATATATTTT
CASSIRGQTISGNTIYF
>TRBJ2-7|TRBD2|NA|TRBV7-9
TGTGCCAGCAGCCCTCGGACTAGCGGGAGTAGACAGTACTTC
CASSPRTSGSRQYF
>TRBJ2-7|TRBD2|NA|TRBV29-1
TGCAGCGTTACAGGGACTAGCGGGGTTTCGGAGCAGTACTTC
CSVTGTSGVSEQYF
>TRBJ2-1|TRBD2|many|TRBV19
TGTGCCAGTACCGTAGCGGGATCTTCCTACAATGAGCAGTTCTTC
CASTVAGSSYNEQFF
>TRBJ1-2|NA|few|TRBV27
TGTGCCAGCAGTCAAATACCTGGAAGAATCTATGGCTACACCTTC
CASSQIPGRIYGYTF
>TRBJ1-1|NA|NA|TRBV12-3/TRBV12-4
TGTGCCAGCAGTTTAGCGCTGGCCAGGGCGAACACTGAAGCTTTCTTT
CASSLALARANTEAFF
>TRBJ2-1|NA|few|TRBV28
TGTGCCAGCAGTTTAAGGCGGGTAGGAGAGCAGTTCTTC
CASSLRRVGEQFF
>TRBJ2-3|NA|many|TRBV10-2
TGCGCCAGCAGTGAGTCGAAAGTATATACCACAGATACGCAGTATTTT
CASSESKVYTTDTQYF
>TRBJ1-1|NA|few|TRBV5-1
TGCGCCAGCAGCTTAACAGGCGCCAACCCCACTGAAGCTTTCTTT
CASSLTGANPTEAFF
>TRBJ2-5|TRBD2|NA|TRBV28
TGTGCCAGCAGTTCGGGAGGGCTAGAGACCCAGTACTTC
CASSSGGLETQYF